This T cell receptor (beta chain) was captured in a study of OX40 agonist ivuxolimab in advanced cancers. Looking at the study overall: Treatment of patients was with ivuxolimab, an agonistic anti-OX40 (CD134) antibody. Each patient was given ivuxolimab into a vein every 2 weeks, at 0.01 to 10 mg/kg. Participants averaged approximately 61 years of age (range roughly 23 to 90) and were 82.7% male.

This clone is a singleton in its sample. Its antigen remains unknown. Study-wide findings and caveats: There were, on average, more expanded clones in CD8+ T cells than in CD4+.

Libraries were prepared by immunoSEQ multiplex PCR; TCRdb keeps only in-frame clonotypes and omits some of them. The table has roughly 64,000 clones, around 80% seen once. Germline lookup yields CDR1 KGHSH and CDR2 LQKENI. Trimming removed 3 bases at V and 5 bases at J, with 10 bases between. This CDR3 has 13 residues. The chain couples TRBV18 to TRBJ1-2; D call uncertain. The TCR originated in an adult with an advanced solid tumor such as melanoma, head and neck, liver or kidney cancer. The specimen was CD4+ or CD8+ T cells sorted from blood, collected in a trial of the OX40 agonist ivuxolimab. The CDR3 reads CASSPEGGYGYTF. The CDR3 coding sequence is TGTGCCAGCTCACCGGAGGGCGGTTATGGCTACACCTTC.